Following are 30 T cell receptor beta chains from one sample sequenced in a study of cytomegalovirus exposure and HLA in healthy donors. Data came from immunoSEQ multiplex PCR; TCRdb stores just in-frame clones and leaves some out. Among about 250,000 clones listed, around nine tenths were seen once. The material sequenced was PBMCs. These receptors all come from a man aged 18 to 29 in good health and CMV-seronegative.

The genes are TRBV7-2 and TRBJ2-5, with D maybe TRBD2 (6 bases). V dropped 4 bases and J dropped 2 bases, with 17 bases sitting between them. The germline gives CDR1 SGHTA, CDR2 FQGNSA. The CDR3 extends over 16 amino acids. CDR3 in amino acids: CASSSQPGGTQETQYF. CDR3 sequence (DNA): TGTGCCAGCAGCTCACAGCCCGGAGGGACTCAAGAGACCCAGTACTTC.

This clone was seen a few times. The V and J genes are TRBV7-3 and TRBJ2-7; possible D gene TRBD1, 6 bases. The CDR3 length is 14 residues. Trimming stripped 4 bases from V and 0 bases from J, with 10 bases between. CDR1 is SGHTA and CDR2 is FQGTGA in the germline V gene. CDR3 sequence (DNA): TGTGCCAGCAGCTGGGGGCCAGACTCCTACGAGCAGTACTTC. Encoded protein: CASSWGPDSYEQYF.

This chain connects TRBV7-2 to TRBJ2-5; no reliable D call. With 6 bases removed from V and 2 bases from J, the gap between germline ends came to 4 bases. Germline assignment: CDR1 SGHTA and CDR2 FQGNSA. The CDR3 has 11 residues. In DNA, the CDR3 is TGTGCCAGCAGTCAGCAAGAGACCCAGTACTTC. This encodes CASSQQETQYF.

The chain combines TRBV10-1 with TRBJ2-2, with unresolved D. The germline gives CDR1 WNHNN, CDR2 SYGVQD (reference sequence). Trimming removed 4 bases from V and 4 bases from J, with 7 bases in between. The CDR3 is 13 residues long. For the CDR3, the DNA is TGCGCCAGCAGTGTAGTTGCCACCGGGGAGCTGTTTTTT. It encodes CASSVVATGELFF.

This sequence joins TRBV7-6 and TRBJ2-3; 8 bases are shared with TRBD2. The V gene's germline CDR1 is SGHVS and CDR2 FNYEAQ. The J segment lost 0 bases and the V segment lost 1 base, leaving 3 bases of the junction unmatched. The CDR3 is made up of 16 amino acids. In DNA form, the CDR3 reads TGTGCCAGCAGCTTAGGGGCTAGCGGGAGCACAGATACGCAGTATTTT. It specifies CASSLGASGSTDTQYF.

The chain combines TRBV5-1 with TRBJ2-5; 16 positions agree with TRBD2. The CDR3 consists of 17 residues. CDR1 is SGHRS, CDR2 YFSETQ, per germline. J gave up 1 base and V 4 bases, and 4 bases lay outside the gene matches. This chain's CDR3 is CASSTGTSGGVQETQYF. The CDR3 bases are TGCGCCAGCAGCACGGGGACTAGCGGGGGGGTCCAAGAGACCCAGTACTTC.

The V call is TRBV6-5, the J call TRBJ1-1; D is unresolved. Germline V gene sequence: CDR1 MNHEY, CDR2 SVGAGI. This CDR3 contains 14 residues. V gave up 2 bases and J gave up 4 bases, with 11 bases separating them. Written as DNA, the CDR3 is TGTGCCAGCAGTTACATCGGGAGGATCACTGAAGCTTTCTTT. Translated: CASSYIGRITEAFF.

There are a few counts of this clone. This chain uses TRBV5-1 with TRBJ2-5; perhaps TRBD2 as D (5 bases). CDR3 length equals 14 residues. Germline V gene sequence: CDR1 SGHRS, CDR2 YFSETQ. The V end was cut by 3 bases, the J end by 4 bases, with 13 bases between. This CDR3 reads CASSSGSGSETQYF. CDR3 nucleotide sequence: TGCGCCAGCAGCTCAGGATCGGGGTCAGAGACCCAGTACTTC. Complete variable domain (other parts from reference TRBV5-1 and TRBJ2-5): KAGVTQTPRYLIKTRGQQVTLSCSPISGHRSVSWYQQTPGQGLQFLFEYFSETQRNKGNFPGRFSGRQFSNSRSEMNVSTLELGDSALYLCASSSGSGSETQYFGPGTRLLVL.

The CDR3 coding sequence is TGTGCCAGCAGTGAAGACAGGTCAGGCAAAAACATTCAGTACTTC. It specifies CASSEDRSGKNIQYF. This chain connects TRBV2 to TRBJ2-4, with D tentatively TRBD1 (5 bases). V was clipped by 1 base and J by 3 bases, with 10 bases between them. CDR3 length: 15 amino acids. Germline V gene data show CDR1 as SNHLY and CDR2 as FYNNEI.

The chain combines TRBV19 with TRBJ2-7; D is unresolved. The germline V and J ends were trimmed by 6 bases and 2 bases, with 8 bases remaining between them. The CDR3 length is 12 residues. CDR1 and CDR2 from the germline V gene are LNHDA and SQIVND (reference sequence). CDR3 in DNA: TGTGCCAGTAGGAATACAGCCTACGAGCAGTACTTC. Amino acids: CASRNTAYEQYF.

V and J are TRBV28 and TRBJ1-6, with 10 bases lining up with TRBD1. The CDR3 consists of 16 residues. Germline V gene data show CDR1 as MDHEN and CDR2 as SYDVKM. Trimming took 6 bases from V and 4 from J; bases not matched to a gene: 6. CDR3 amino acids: CASSFPGQGYNSPLHF. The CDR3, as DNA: TGTGCCAGCAGCTTTCCGGGACAGGGGTATAATTCACCCCTCCACTTT.

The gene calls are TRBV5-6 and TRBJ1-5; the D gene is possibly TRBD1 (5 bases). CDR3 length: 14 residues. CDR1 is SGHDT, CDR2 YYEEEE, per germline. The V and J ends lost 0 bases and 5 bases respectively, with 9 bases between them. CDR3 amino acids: CASSLGGSDQPQHF. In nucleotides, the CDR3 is TGTGCCAGCAGCTTGGGGGGCAGTGATCAGCCCCAGCATTTT.

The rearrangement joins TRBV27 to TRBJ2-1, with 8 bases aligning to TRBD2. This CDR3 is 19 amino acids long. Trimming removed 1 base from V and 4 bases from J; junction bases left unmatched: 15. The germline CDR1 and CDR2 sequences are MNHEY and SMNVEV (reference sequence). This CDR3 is CASSLLQPSYTSGYNEQFF. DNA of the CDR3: TGTGCCAGCAGTTTATTGCAGCCCAGCTATACTAGCGGTTACAATGAGCAGTTCTTC.

The DNA of the CDR3 is TGCGCCAGCAGCTCCCTAGCGGGAGGTACCGGGGAGCTGTTTTTT. This encodes CASSSLAGGTGELFF. This chain joins TRBV5-1 and TRBJ2-2; 11 bases line up with TRBD2. V lost 3 bases and J lost 5; bases outside the gene matches: 3. The length of the CDR3 is 15 residues. The germline CDR1 and CDR2 sequences are SGHRS and YFSETQ.

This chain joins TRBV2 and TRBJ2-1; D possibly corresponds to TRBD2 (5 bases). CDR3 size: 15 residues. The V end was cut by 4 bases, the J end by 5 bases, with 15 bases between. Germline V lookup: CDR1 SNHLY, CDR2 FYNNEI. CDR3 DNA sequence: TGTGCCAGCAGTGCGGACTTCATAACAGACAATGAGCAGTTCTTC. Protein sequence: CASSADFITDNEQFF.

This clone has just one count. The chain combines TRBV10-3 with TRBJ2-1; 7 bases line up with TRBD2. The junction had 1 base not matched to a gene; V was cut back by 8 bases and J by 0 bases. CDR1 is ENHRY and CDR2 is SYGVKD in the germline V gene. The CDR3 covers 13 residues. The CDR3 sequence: CAIRTSSYNEQFF. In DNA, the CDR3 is TGTGCCATCCGGACTAGCTCCTACAATGAGCAGTTCTTC.

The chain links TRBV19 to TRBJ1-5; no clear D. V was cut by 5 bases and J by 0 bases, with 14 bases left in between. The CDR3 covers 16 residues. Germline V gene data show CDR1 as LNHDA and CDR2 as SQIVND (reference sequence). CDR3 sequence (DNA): TGTGCCAGTAGTGTTACCTATACTCTTAGCAATCAGCCCCAGCATTTT. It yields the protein CASSVTYTLSNQPQHF.

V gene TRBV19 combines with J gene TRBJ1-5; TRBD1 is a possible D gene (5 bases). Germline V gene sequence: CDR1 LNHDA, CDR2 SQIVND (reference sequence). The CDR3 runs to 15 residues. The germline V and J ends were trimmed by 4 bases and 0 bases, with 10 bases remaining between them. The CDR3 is CASSTTAYSNQPQHF. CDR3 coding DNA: TGTGCCAGTAGTACGACAGCTTATAGCAATCAGCCCCAGCATTTT.

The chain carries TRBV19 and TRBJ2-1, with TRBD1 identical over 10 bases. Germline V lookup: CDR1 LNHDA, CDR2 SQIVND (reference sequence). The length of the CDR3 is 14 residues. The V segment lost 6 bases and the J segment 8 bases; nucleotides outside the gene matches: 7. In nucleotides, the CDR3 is TGTGCCAGTAGAACCGGGACAGGGGCGGATGAGCAGTTCTTC. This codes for CASRTGTGADEQFF.

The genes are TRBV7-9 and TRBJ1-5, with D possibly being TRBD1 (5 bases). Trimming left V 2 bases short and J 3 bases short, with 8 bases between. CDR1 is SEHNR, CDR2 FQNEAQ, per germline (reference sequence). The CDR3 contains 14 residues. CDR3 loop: CASSLPGFNQPQHF. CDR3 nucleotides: TGTGCCAGCAGCTTACCAGGGTTCAATCAGCCCCAGCATTTT.

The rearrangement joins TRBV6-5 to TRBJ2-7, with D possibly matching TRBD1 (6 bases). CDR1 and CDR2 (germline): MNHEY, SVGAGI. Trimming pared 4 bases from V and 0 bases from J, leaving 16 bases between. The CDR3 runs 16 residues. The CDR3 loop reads CASSLRVGASSYEQYF. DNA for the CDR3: TGTGCCAGCAGTTTAAGGGTGGGGGCGAGCTCCTACGAGCAGTACTTC.

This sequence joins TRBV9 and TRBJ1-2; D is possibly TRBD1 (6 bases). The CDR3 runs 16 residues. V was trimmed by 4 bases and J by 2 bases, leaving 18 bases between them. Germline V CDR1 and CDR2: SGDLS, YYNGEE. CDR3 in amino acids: CASSFSNRAGNYGYTF. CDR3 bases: TGTGCCAGCAGCTTCAGCAACAGGGCAGGAAACTATGGCTACACCTTC.

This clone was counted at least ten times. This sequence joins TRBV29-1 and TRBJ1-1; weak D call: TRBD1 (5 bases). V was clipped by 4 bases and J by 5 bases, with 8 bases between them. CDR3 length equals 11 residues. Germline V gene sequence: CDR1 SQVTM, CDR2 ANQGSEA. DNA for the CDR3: TGCAGCGTTGTGGGGGGGACTGAAGCTTTCTTT. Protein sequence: CSVVGGTEAFF.

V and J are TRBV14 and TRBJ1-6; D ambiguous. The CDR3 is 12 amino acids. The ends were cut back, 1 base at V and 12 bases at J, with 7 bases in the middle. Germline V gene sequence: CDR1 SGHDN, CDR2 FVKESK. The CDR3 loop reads CASSQVGGPLHF. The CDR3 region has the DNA TGTGCCAGCAGCCAAGTCGGAGGACCCCTCCACTTT.

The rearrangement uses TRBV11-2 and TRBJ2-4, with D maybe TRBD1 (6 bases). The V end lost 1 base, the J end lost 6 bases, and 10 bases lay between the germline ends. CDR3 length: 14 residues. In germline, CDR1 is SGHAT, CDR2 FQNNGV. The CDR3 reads CASSLGRGGNIQYF. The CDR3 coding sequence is TGTGCCAGCAGCTTAGGCAGGGGCGGAAACATTCAGTACTTC.

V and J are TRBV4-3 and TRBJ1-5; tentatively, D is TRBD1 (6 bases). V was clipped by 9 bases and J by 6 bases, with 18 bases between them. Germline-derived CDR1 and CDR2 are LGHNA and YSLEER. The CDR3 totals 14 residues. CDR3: CARRGFEGFQPQHF. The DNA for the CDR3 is TGCGCCAGAAGGGGGTTTGAGGGGTTTCAGCCCCAGCATTTT.

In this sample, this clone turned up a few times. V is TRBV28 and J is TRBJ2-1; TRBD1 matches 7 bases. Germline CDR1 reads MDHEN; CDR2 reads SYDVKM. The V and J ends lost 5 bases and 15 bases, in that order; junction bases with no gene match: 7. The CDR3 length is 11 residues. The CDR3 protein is CASSLGTAPFF. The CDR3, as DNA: TGTGCCAGCAGTCTGGGGACAGCTCCGTTCTTC.

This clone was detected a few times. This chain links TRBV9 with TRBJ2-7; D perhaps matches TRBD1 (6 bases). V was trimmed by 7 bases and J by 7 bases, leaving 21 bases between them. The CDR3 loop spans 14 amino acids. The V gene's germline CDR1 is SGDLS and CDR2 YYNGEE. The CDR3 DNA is TGTGCCAGCTGCCCGGGACACGGACGAGGAGAGCAGTACTTC. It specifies CASCPGHGRGEQYF.

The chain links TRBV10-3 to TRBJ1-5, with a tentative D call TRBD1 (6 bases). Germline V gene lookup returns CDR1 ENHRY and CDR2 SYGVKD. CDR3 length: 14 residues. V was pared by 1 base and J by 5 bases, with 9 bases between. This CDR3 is CAISEFEGDQPQHF. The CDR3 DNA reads TGTGCCATCAGTGAGTTTGAGGGGGATCAGCCCCAGCATTTT.

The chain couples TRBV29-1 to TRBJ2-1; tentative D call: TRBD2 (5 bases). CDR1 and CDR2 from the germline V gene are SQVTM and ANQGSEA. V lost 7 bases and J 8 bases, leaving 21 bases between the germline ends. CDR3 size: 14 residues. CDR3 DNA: TGCAGCGCCTCGGACTCCGCCCTATTCCATGAGCAGTTCTTC. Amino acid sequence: CSASDSALFHEQFF.